This TCR beta chain is from a study of CD4 T cells in relation to SARS-CoV-2 and coronaviruses. On the study more broadly: The HLA restriction of the shared crossreactive spike epitopes was mapped.

General observations from the study: In roughly 65% of donors, memory CD4+ clonotypes crossrecognized SARS-CoV-2 and at least one common cold coronavirus spike.

CD4+ T cells from unexposed donors were obtained before the COVID-19 pandemic (2011-2018). Naive and memory CD4+ T cells came from enriched cryopreserved PBMCs. Comments on this clone: Its matching antigen is unknown.

The CDR3 runs to 20 residues. Sequencing used immunoSEQ multiplex PCR; TCRdb keeps in-frame clones, though not all of them. The table includes approximately 70,000 clones, approximately 95% detected once. The sample taken for sequencing was naive CD4+ T cells from PBMCs. Indicated subset: naive CD4+ T cells isolated by negative enrichment. This clonotype originated in a human donor in good health. The chain is built from TRBV21-1 and TRBJ2-7; the table's D call TRBD1 went unverified against the DNA. TRBV21-1 is classified as a pseudogene. The CDR3 DNA follows: TGTGCCAGCAGCAAAGCGCCGGTACCGGGACAGGAGTCTATCCCCTACGAGCAGTACTTC. Its translation: CASSKAPVPGQESIPYEQYF.